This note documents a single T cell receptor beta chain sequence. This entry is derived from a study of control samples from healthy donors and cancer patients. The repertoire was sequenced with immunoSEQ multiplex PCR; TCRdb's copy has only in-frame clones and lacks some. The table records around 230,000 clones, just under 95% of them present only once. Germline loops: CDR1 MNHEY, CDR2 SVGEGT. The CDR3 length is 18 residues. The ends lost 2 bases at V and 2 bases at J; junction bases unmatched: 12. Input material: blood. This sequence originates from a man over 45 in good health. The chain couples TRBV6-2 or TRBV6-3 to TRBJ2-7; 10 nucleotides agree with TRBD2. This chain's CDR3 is CASSYRAGGRYKAYEQYF. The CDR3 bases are TGTGCCAGCAGTTACCGAGCGGGGGGGCGTTACAAGGCCTACGAGCAGTACTTC.